Sequencing of this T cell receptor (beta chain) was carried out in a study of OX40 agonist ivuxolimab in advanced cancers. Study summary: Three patients, one with hepatocellular carcinoma and two with cutaneous melanoma, achieved partial responses.

This CDR3 has 15 residues. V was pared by 4 bases and J by 5 bases, with 6 bases of the junction left unmatched. Germline-derived CDR1 and CDR2 are SEHNR and FQNEAQ (reference sequence). Data came from immunoSEQ multiplex PCR; TCRdb stores just in-frame clones and leaves some out. The sample shows more than 12,000 clones, approximately 93% of them seen only once. The specimen comprised CD4+ or CD8+ T cells sorted from blood, sampled in a trial of the OX40 agonist ivuxolimab. The rearrangement uses TRBV7-9 and TRBJ2-7; TRBD1 matches at 12 bases. This TCR came from an adult with an advanced solid tumor such as melanoma, head and neck, liver or kidney cancer. CDR3 bases: TGTGCCAGCAGCTCTGGGACAGGGGGCAGCAACGAGCAGTACTTC. Translation: CASSSGTGGSNEQYF.